One and the same sample provided the 4 T cell receptor beta chains below, sequenced in a study of yellow fever vaccine responses in identical twins. TCRdb reprocessed the RT-PCR reads with MiXCR, giving one entry per CDR3 protein. The sample includes fewer than 3,000 distinct CDR3 sequences, about 80% of them seen just once. The specimen comprised T cells from blood (PBMCs), unsorted or a sorted subset (not recorded which), sampled before or after yellow fever vaccination (not recorded which). Source of these receptors: a woman in her late teens or twenties who received the yellow fever vaccine.

The V and J genes are TRBV7-6 and TRBJ2-7; tentative D call: TRBD2 (6 bases). This CDR3 comprises 19 residues. Trimming shortened V by 0 bases and J by 0 bases, and 21 bases separated the two germline ends. CDR1 SGHVS and CDR2 FNYEAQ come from the germline V gene. The CDR3 sequence is CASSLAVGGTQINSYEQYF. Here the CDR3 DNA reads TGTGCCAGCAGCTTAGCAGTCGGGGGAACCCAAATCAACTCCTACGAGCAGTACTTC.

This sequence joins TRBV29-1 and TRBJ2-1; TRBD1 matches 12 bases. Germline-derived CDR1 and CDR2 are SQVTM and ANQGSEA. Trimming took 6 bases from V and 0 from J; bases not matched to a gene: 15. This CDR3 comprises 19 residues. CDR3 protein: CSVHTAGTGGKSSYNEQFF. CDR3 sequence (DNA): TGCAGCGTCCATACTGCCGGGACAGGGGGCAAAAGCTCCTACAATGAGCAGTTCTTC.

The chain joins TRBV7-9 to TRBJ2-1, with a weak D call TRBD2 (6 bases). Trimming took off 3 bases at V and 16 bases at J, with 13 bases between the two ends. The CDR3 totals 11 residues. CDR1 is SEHNR, CDR2 FQNEAQ, per germline (reference sequence). CDR3 sequence (DNA): TGTGCCAGCAGCTTTGGGCTACTAGCCTTCTTC. Protein sequence: CASSFGLLAFF.

The chain links TRBV7-9 to TRBJ2-1; 7 bases are a match to TRBD2. Per the germline V gene, CDR1 is SEHNR and CDR2 is FQNEAQ (reference sequence). V was pared by 9 bases and J by 1 base, with 6 bases of the junction left unmatched. The CDR3 loop spans 14 amino acids. The CDR3 here is CARTLAVSYNEQFF. CDR3 sequence (DNA): TGTGCCAGAACGCTAGCGGTATCCTACAATGAGCAGTTCTTC.